A selection of T cell receptor beta chains follows, all from one sample in a study of T cells in Graves' hyperthyroidism and ophthalmopathy. Each CDR3 protein is one row after TCRdb ran MiXCR on the multiplex PCR reads. The sample consists of about 210,000 distinct CDR3 sequences, under 20% of them appearing once. Sequencing used blood. These receptors came from a man over 45 with Graves' hyperthyroidism. Each CDR3 is given with its conserved first and last residue. The order of the fields is J gene, clone size, D gene, V gene, CDR3 DNA, CDR3 protein. D genes are given only for firm matches. The size field is filled for only some rows; it gives once, few, many or a size class.

j_call: TRBJ2-3
clone_size: few
d_call: .
v_call: TRBV5-1
cdr3_nt: TGCGCCAGCAGCGACCCGGGGTCAGATACGCAGTATTTT
cdr3_aa: CASSDPGSDTQYF

j_call: TRBJ2-7
clone_size: .
d_call: .
v_call: TRBV7-3
cdr3_nt: TGCGCCAGCAGCCAAGATTTTCCGGGGGCTGGGGAGCAGTACTTC
cdr3_aa: CASSQDFPGAGEQYF

j_call: TRBJ2-7
clone_size: many
d_call: TRBD2
v_call: TRBV11-1
cdr3_nt: TGTGCCAGCAGCTTATCCAGCGGGGGGGGCTACGAGCAGTACTTC
cdr3_aa: CASSLSSGGGYEQYF

j_call: TRBJ2-3
clone_size: .
d_call: TRBD1
v_call: TRBV7-2
cdr3_nt: TGTGCCAGCAGCGCCGGGACAGGGTATCTGGATACGCAGTATTTT
cdr3_aa: CASSAGTGYLDTQYF

j_call: TRBJ2-3
clone_size: many
d_call: .
v_call: TRBV28
cdr3_nt: TGTGCCAGCAGTTTATCGGGGGCTCTAGCGAAAGGGCAAAATACGCAGTATTTT
cdr3_aa: CASSLSGALAKGQNTQYF

j_call: TRBJ2-7
clone_size: many
d_call: TRBD1
v_call: TRBV12-3/TRBV12-4
cdr3_nt: TGTGCCAGCAGTCGACCGGGACAGGGGCTCTACGAGCAGTACTTC
cdr3_aa: CASSRPGQGLYEQYF

j_call: TRBJ2-3
clone_size: many
d_call: TRBD1
v_call: TRBV11-3
cdr3_nt: TGTGCCAGCAGCTTAGGGGACAGGGATACGCAGTATTTT
cdr3_aa: CASSLGDRDTQYF

j_call: TRBJ1-5
clone_size: many
d_call: .
v_call: TRBV2
cdr3_nt: TGTGCCAGCAGGGACCAGGGAAATCAGCCCCAGCATTTT
cdr3_aa: CASRDQGNQPQHF

j_call: TRBJ1-2
clone_size: many
d_call: .
v_call: TRBV12-3/TRBV12-4
cdr3_nt: TGTGCCAGCAGTTTTCGCGTCTATGGCTACACCTTC
cdr3_aa: CASSFRVYGYTF

j_call: TRBJ1-1
clone_size: .
d_call: TRBD1
v_call: TRBV4-1
cdr3_nt: TGCGCCAGCAGCCGACAGGGCGACACTGAAGCTTTCTTT
cdr3_aa: CASSRQGDTEAFF

j_call: TRBJ1-3
clone_size: .
d_call: .
v_call: TRBV5-5
cdr3_nt: TGTGCCAGCAGCTTGGGGGTAGGAAACACCATATATTTT
cdr3_aa: CASSLGVGNTIYF

j_call: TRBJ2-3
clone_size: .
d_call: .
v_call: TRBV5-4
cdr3_nt: TGTGCCAGCAGCTCGCGGCTAGCAATAACAGATACGCAGTATTTT
cdr3_aa: CASSSRLAITDTQYF

j_call: TRBJ2-3
clone_size: many
d_call: TRBD2
v_call: TRBV4-2
cdr3_nt: TGTGCCAGCAGCCAGGGGACTAGCGGGAGGTACACAGATACGCAGTATTTT
cdr3_aa: CASSQGTSGRYTDTQYF

j_call: TRBJ2-5
clone_size: .
d_call: TRBD1
v_call: TRBV5-1
cdr3_nt: TGCGCCAGCAGCAAAGGACAGGGAGAGGAGACCCAGTACTTC
cdr3_aa: CASSKGQGEETQYF

j_call: TRBJ2-7
clone_size: .
d_call: TRBD1
v_call: TRBV5-1
cdr3_nt: TGCGCCAGCAGAGTTACAGGGGTAGCACGAGTCTACGAGCAGTACTTC
cdr3_aa: CASRVTGVARVYEQYF

j_call: TRBJ2-1
clone_size: many
d_call: TRBD2
v_call: TRBV7-9
cdr3_nt: TGTGCCAGCAGCCGACCTTTAGTCGAGGGACTAGCGGTGAGGCAGTTCTTC
cdr3_aa: CASSRPLVEGLAVRQFF

j_call: TRBJ2-6
clone_size: .
d_call: .
v_call: TRBV11-3
cdr3_nt: TGTGCCAGCAGCTGGGCCGGCCCTGGGGCCAACGTCCTGACTTTC
cdr3_aa: CASSWAGPGANVLTF

j_call: TRBJ1-1
clone_size: many
d_call: .
v_call: TRBV5-1
cdr3_nt: TGCGCCAGCAGCACCACTTCGGCGGGGGCTTCTGAAGCTTTCTTT
cdr3_aa: CASSTTSAGASEAFF

j_call: TRBJ2-5
clone_size: many
d_call: TRBD2
v_call: TRBV7-2
cdr3_nt: TGTGCCAGCAGCCCCCCAAGGACTAGCGGGAGCGAGACCCAGTACTTC
cdr3_aa: CASSPPRTSGSETQYF

j_call: TRBJ2-1
clone_size: .
d_call: TRBD1
v_call: TRBV2
cdr3_nt: TGTGCCAGCAGTGAGACAGGGGGCGCCTACAATGAGCAGTTCTTC
cdr3_aa: CASSETGGAYNEQFF

j_call: TRBJ1-6
clone_size: many
d_call: .
v_call: TRBV11-3
cdr3_nt: TGTGCCAGCAGCCAAAGGGGGGAGTCACCCCTCCACTTT
cdr3_aa: CASSQRGESPLHF

j_call: TRBJ2-7
clone_size: .
d_call: TRBD1
v_call: TRBV28
cdr3_nt: TGTGCCAGCAGTTTTTATTCGGACAGGGACCACGAGCAGTACTTC
cdr3_aa: CASSFYSDRDHEQYF

j_call: TRBJ2-7
clone_size: once
d_call: TRBD1
v_call: TRBV28
cdr3_nt: TGTGCCAGCGGGATGGACAGGGAAAATAGAGAGCAGTACTTC
cdr3_aa: CASGMDRENREQYF

j_call: TRBJ2-3
clone_size: .
d_call: .
v_call: TRBV5-1
cdr3_nt: TGCGCCAGCAGCTTGGGGGGACTCAGTAACTCGGATACGCAGTATTTT
cdr3_aa: CASSLGGLSNSDTQYF

j_call: TRBJ2-4
clone_size: .
d_call: TRBD2
v_call: TRBV24-1
cdr3_nt: TGTGCCACCTCGCGGGAGAATGGAAACATTCAGTACTTC
cdr3_aa: CATSRENGNIQYF

j_call: TRBJ1-1
clone_size: many
d_call: .
v_call: TRBV6-5
cdr3_nt: TGTGCCAGCAGTTCCCGGGCTGTTAGCACTGAAGCTTTCTTT
cdr3_aa: CASSSRAVSTEAFF

j_call: TRBJ2-4
clone_size: few
d_call: TRBD2
v_call: TRBV20-1
cdr3_nt: TGCAGTGCTAGAGTAGCGGGGGTAGCCAAAAACATTCAGTACTTC
cdr3_aa: CSARVAGVAKNIQYF

j_call: TRBJ2-7
clone_size: many
d_call: .
v_call: TRBV29-1
cdr3_nt: TGCAGCGTTGGACTAGCCTACGAGCAGTACTTC
cdr3_aa: CSVGLAYEQYF

j_call: TRBJ1-4
clone_size: few
d_call: .
v_call: TRBV6-1
cdr3_nt: TGTGCCAGCAGTGCCGGGTTTCGGGATGAAAAACTGTTTTTT
cdr3_aa: CASSAGFRDEKLFF

j_call: TRBJ1-1
clone_size: many
d_call: .
v_call: TRBV5-1
cdr3_nt: TGCGCCAGCAGCTCATCCAGGGGACAAACCGAAGCTTTCTTT
cdr3_aa: CASSSSRGQTEAFF

j_call: TRBJ2-7
clone_size: few
d_call: .
v_call: TRBV18
cdr3_nt: TGTGCCAGCTCACCGGGGACAACGAGCTCCTACGAGCAGTACTTC
cdr3_aa: CASSPGTTSSYEQYF

j_call: TRBJ1-1
clone_size: many
d_call: .
v_call: TRBV18
cdr3_nt: TGTGCCAGCTCACCACTAGCCGGCGAGGGCACTGAAGCTTTCTTT
cdr3_aa: CASSPLAGEGTEAFF

j_call: TRBJ2-1
clone_size: many
d_call: TRBD1
v_call: TRBV28
cdr3_nt: TGTGCCAGCAGTTTGCGGACAGGGCACACGACCTACAATGAGCAGTTCTTC
cdr3_aa: CASSLRTGHTTYNEQFF

j_call: TRBJ1-1
clone_size: .
d_call: .
v_call: TRBV6-1
cdr3_nt: TGTGCCAGCAGTCGACGGTGGATGAACACTGAAGCTTTCTTT
cdr3_aa: CASSRRWMNTEAFF

j_call: TRBJ2-5
clone_size: few
d_call: TRBD2
v_call: TRBV19
cdr3_nt: TGTGCCAGTAGTAGAGCAGCGGGGACTGGGGAGACCCAGTACTTC
cdr3_aa: CASSRAAGTGETQYF

j_call: TRBJ1-1
clone_size: few
d_call: .
v_call: TRBV19
cdr3_nt: TGTGCCAGTAGTATGAAGGGCGACACTGAAGCTTTCTTT
cdr3_aa: CASSMKGDTEAFF

j_call: TRBJ2-6
clone_size: .
d_call: .
v_call: TRBV12-3/TRBV12-4
cdr3_nt: TGTGCCAGCAGTTTGGGATGGACAGCAGGGGCCAACGTCCTGACTTTC
cdr3_aa: CASSLGWTAGANVLTF

j_call: TRBJ2-2
clone_size: .
d_call: .
v_call: TRBV28
cdr3_nt: TGTGCCAGCAGTGCCGGTGACACCGGGGAGCTGTTTTTT
cdr3_aa: CASSAGDTGELFF

j_call: TRBJ2-1
clone_size: few
d_call: .
v_call: TRBV6-1
cdr3_nt: TGTGCCAGCAGGAAGCTGGGGCGTGTAAGCTCCTACAATGAGCAGTTCTTC
cdr3_aa: CASRKLGRVSSYNEQFF

j_call: TRBJ2-3
clone_size: .
d_call: TRBD1
v_call: TRBV12-3/TRBV12-4
cdr3_nt: TGTGCCAGCAGCCGATACGGGACAGCTAGCACAGATACGCAGTATTTT
cdr3_aa: CASSRYGTASTDTQYF

j_call: TRBJ2-2
clone_size: few
d_call: .
v_call: TRBV20-1
cdr3_nt: TGCAGTGCTAGTCCGACGGACACCGGGGAGCTGTTTTTT
cdr3_aa: CSASPTDTGELFF

j_call: TRBJ2-1
clone_size: many
d_call: TRBD2
v_call: TRBV7-2
cdr3_nt: TGTGCCAGCAGCTTAACTAGCGGGAACTACAATGAGCAGTTCTTC
cdr3_aa: CASSLTSGNYNEQFF

j_call: TRBJ1-5
clone_size: .
d_call: .
v_call: TRBV20-1
cdr3_nt: TGCAGTGCCGGGGCCGGGGGCGCCTTTTGGAGCAATCAGCCCCAGCATTTT
cdr3_aa: CSAGAGGAFWSNQPQHF

j_call: TRBJ2-1
clone_size: many
d_call: .
v_call: TRBV11-2
cdr3_nt: TGTGCCAGCAGCCCTAGTGGCGTACGGAATGAGCAGTTCTTC
cdr3_aa: CASSPSGVRNEQFF

j_call: TRBJ2-2
clone_size: many
d_call: .
v_call: TRBV5-1
cdr3_nt: TGCGCCAGCAGCCCCGGCTCAAGGCTGCCCGGGGAGCTGTTTTTT
cdr3_aa: CASSPGSRLPGELFF

j_call: TRBJ2-7
clone_size: many
d_call: .
v_call: TRBV6-1
cdr3_nt: TGTGCCAGCAGTGCTTTGGACAGTTCCTACGAGCAGTACTTC
cdr3_aa: CASSALDSSYEQYF

j_call: TRBJ2-1
clone_size: many
d_call: .
v_call: TRBV30
cdr3_nt: TGTGCCTGGAGTGGTTACAATGAGCAGTTCTTC
cdr3_aa: CAWSGYNEQFF

j_call: TRBJ1-2
clone_size: many
d_call: .
v_call: TRBV7-9
cdr3_nt: TGTGCCAGCAGCTCCGAGGTAACAGGGAGTGATGGCTACACCTTC
cdr3_aa: CASSSEVTGSDGYTF

j_call: TRBJ2-5
clone_size: many
d_call: .
v_call: TRBV7-9
cdr3_nt: TGTGCCAGCAGCCCCCTCAGGGGACTTAGCCAAGAGACCCAGTACTTC
cdr3_aa: CASSPLRGLSQETQYF

j_call: TRBJ2-5
clone_size: many
d_call: .
v_call: TRBV10-3
cdr3_nt: TGTGCCATCGCGGGGGCTAGCGGCCAAGAGACCCAGTACTTC
cdr3_aa: CAIAGASGQETQYF

j_call: TRBJ2-1
clone_size: few
d_call: TRBD2
v_call: TRBV5-1
cdr3_nt: TGCGCCAGCACAACTAGCGGGGCCTACAATGAGCAGTTCTTC
cdr3_aa: CASTTSGAYNEQFF

j_call: TRBJ2-7
clone_size: few
d_call: .
v_call: TRBV6-2/TRBV6-3
cdr3_nt: TGTGCCAGCAGTTACGGACCCCACGCGAGTTCCGAGCAGTACTTC
cdr3_aa: CASSYGPHASSEQYF

j_call: TRBJ1-1
clone_size: many
d_call: .
v_call: TRBV12-3/TRBV12-4
cdr3_nt: TGTGCCAGCAGTCCGACTACTACGGGACATGAAGCTTTCTTT
cdr3_aa: CASSPTTTGHEAFF